This is a list of T cell receptor beta chains from one sample in a study of cytomegalovirus exposure and HLA in healthy donors. The repertoire was sequenced with immunoSEQ multiplex PCR; TCRdb's copy has only in-frame clones and lacks some. The sample lists around 130,000 clones; more than 65% were seen once. The source material was PBMCs. These receptors were taken from a man aged 50 to 60 in good health and CMV-seronegative. CDR3s leave out the opening cysteine and the closing phenylalanine or tryptophan. Each record gives: V gene, CDR3 length, J gene, CDR3 protein.

TRBV9	10	TRBJ1-1	ASSPGDTEAF
TRBV4-3	13	TRBJ1-2	ASSQERTELYGYT
TRBV29-1	15	TRBJ2-1	SVEDRTSGSSYNEQF
TRBV7-9	11	TRBJ1-1	ASSSQEMPEAF
TRBV6-5	12	TRBJ1-2	ASSYQGAEYGYT
TRBV9	13	TRBJ2-2	ASSVAGGAAGELF
TRBV7-2	12	TRBJ2-2	ASSFSWNTGELF
TRBV29-1	12	TRBJ2-2	SVRPAGWDGELF
TRBV9	16	TRBJ2-7	ASSVGSPTSGDSYEQY
TRBV6-6	10	TRBJ2-7	ASTGGRYEQY
TRBV4-1	13	TRBJ2-1	ASSQGQDNFNEQF
TRBV7-9	12	TRBJ1-1	ASSLGGGYTEAF